This T cell receptor beta chain was retrieved from a study of T cell repertoires in cytomegalovirus infection. About the research overall: Both a matching HLA type and CMV infection were indicated by public TCR beta signatures.

This clonotype was counted at least ten times. Its antigen is undetermined. Each CDR3 protein is one row after TCRdb ran MiXCR on the reads. The table lists under 150,000 distinct CDR3 sequences, approximately 8.8% of them singletons. Broader study findings: Pooled public TCR beta family frequency picked out CMV carriers with the relevant HLA. In two of eight donors, the top clonotype was HLA-C-restricted CMV-specific.

The CDR3 has 13 amino acids. Deletions cut 6 bases from V and 8 bases from J, with 16 bases between. Source material: PBMCs. The TCR comes from a human donor in good health (CMV status not recorded). Some clones in this sample may be carry-over from other donors' samples. The chain joins TRBV12-3 or TRBV12-4 to TRBJ1-2, with D uncertain. CDR3 loop: CASSHRRLGGYTF. The CDR3 nucleotides read TGTGCCAGCAGCCACCGGAGACTAGGGGGCTACACCTTC.